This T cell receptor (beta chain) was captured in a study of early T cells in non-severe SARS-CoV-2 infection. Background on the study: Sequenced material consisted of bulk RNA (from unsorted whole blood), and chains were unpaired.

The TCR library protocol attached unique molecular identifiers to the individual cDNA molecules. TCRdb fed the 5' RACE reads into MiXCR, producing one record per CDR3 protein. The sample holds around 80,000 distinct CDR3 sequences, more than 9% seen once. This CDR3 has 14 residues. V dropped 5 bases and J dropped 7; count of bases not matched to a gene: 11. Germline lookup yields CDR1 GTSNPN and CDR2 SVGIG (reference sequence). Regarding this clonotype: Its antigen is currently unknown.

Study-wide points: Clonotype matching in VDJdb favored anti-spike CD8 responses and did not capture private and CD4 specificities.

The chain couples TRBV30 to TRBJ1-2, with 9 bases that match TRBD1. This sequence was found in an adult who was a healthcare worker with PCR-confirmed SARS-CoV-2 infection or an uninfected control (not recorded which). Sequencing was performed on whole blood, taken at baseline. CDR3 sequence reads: CAWDPGQGHSGYTF. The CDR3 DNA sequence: TGTGCCTGGGATCCGGGACAGGGACATAGTGGCTACACCTTC.